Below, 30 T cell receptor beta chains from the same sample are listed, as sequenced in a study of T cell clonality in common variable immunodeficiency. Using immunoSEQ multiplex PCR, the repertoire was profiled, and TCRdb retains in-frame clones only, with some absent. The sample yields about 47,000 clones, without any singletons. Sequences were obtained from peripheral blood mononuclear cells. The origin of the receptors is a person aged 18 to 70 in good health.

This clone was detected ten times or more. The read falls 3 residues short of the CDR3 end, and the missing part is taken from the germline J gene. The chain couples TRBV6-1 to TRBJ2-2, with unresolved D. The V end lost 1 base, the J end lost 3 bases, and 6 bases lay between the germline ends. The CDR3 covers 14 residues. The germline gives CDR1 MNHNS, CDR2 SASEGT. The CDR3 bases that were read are TGTGCCAGCAGTGAAGAAACGGACACCGGGGAG. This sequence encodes CASSEETDTGE. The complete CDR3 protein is CASSEETDTGELFF.

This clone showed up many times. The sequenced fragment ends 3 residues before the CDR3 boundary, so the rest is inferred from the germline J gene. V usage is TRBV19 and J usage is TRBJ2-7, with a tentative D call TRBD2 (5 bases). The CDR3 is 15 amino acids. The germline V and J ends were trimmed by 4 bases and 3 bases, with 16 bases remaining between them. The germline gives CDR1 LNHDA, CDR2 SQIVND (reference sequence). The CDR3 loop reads CASSKGERLNYEQYF. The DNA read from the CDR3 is TGTGCCAGTAGTAAGGGAGAGCGGTTGAACTACGAG.

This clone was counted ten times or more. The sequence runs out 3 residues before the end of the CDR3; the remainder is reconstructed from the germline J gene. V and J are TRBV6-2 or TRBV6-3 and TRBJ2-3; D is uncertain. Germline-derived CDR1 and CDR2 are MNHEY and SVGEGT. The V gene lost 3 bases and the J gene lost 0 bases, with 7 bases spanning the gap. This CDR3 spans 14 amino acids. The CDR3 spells CASSYQLSTDTQYF. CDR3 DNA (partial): TGTGCCAGCAGTTATCAACTGAGCACAGATACG.

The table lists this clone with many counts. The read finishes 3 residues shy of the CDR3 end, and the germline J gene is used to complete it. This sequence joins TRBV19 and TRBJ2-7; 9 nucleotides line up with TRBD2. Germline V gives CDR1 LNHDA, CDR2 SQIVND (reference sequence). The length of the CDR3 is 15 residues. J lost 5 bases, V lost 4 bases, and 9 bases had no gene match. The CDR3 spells CASSSGGAGSHEQYF. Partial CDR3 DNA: TGTGCCAGTAGTAGCGGGGGGGCAGGTTCTCACGAG.

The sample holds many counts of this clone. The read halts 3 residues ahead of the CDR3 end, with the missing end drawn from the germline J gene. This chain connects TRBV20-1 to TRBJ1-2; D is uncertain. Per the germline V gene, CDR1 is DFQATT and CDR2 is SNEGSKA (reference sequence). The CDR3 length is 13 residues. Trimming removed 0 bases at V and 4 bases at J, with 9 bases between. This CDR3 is CSARDSVSYGYTF. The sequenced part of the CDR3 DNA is TGCAGTGCTAGAGATTCAGTCAGCTATGGC.

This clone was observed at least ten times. The CDR3 here is CASSIVGLAGGSVYEQFF. The sequenced part of the CDR3 DNA is TGTGCCAGTAGTATAGTAGGGCTAGCGGGGGGGTCCGTCTATGAG. V and J are TRBV19 and TRBJ2-1; 12 nucleotides line up with TRBD2. The read ends 3 residues before the CDR3 terminus; that terminus is restored from the germline J gene. Unmatched junction bases numbered 12, after V lost 1 base and J lost 8 bases. From germline, CDR1 is LNHDA and CDR2 SQIVND (reference sequence). The CDR3 runs to 18 residues.

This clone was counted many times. CDR3 amino acids: CASSEGQVENQPQHF. CDR3 bases read: TGTGCCAGCAGTGAAGGGCAAGTCGAGAATCAGCCC. The rearrangement joins TRBV2 to TRBJ1-5; D unresolved. The read terminates 3 residues ahead of where the CDR3 ends, so the germline J gene completes it. CDR1 SNHLY and CDR2 FYNNEI come from the germline V gene. Trimming took 1 base from V and 4 from J, leaving 11 bases between them. The CDR3 contains 15 residues.

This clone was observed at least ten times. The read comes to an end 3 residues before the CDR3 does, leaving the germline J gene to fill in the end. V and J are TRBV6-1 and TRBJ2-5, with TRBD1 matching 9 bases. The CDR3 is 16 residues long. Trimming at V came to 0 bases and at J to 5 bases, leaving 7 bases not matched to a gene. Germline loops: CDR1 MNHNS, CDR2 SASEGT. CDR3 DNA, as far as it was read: TGTGCCAGCAGTGAAGCTGGGGGACAGGGCTGGGAGACC. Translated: CASSEAGGQGWET. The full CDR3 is CASSEAGGQGWETQYF.

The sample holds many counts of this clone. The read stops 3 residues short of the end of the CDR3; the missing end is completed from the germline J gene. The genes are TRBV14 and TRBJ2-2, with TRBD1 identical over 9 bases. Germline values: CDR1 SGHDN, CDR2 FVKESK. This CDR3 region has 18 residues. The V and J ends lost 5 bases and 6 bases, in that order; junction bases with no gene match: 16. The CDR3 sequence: CASSANSFGTGSAGELFF. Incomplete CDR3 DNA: TGTGCCAGCAGCGCTAATAGTTTTGGGACAGGGTCGGCCGGGGAG.

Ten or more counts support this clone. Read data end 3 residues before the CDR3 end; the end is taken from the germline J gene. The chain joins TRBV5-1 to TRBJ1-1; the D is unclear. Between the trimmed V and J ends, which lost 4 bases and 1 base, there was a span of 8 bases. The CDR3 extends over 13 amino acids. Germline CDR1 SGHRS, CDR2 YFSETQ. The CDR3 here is CASSTRQNTEAFF. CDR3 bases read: TGCGCCAGCAGCACCAGACAGAACACTGAA.

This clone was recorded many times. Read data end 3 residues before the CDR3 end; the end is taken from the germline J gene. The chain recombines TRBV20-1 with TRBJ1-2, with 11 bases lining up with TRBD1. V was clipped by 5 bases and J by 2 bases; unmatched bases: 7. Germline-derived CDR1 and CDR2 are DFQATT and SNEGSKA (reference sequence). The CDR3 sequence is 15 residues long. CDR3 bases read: TGCAGTGCTCACCTCCGGGACAGGGGGAACTATGGC. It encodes CSAHLRDRGNYG. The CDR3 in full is CSAHLRDRGNYGYTF.

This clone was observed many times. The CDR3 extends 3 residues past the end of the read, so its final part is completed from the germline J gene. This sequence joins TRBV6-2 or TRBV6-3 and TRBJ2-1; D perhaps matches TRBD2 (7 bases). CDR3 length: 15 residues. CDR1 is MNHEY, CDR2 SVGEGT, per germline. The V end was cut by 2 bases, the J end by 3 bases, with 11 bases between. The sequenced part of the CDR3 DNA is TGTGCCAGCAGTTACCGGGGGGCCTTCTACAATGAG. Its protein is CASSYRGAFYNE. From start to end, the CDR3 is CASSYRGAFYNEQFF.

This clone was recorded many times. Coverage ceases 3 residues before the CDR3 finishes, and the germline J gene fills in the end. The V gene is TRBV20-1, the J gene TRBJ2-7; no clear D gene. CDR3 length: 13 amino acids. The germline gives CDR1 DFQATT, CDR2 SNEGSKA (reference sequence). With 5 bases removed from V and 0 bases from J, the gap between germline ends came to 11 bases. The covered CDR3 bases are TGCAGTGCTGACACGCCATACTCCTACGAG. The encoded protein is CSADTPYSYE. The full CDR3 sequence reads CSADTPYSYEQYF.

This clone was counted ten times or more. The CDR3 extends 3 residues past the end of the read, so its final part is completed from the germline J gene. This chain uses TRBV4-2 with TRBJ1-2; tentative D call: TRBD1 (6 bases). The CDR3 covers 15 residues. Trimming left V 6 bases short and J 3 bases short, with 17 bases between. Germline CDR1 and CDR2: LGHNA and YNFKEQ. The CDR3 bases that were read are TGTGCCAGCAGTCCGCAGGGGCCCGCTGACTATGGC. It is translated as CASSPQGPADYG. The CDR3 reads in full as CASSPQGPADYGYTF.

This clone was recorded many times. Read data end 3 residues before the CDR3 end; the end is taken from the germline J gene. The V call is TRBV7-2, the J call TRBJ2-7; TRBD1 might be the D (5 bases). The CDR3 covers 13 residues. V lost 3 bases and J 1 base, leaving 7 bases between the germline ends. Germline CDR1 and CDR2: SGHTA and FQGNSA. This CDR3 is CASSLTDSYEQYF. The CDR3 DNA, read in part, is TGTGCCAGCAGCTTGACAGATTCCTACGAG. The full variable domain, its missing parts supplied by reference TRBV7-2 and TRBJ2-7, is GAGVSQSPSNKVTEKGKDVELRCDPISGHTALYWYRQSLGQGLEFLIYFQGNSAPDKSGLPSDRFSAERTGGSVSTLTIQRTQQEDSAVYLCASSLTDSYEQYFGPGTRLTVT.

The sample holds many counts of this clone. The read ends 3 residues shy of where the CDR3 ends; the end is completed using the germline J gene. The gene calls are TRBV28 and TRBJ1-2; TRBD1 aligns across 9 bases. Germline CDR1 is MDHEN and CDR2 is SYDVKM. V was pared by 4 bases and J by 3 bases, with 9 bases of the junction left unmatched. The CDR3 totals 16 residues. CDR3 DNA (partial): TGTGCCAGCAGTTCGCCGGGACAGGGTTTCGACTATGGC. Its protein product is CASSSPGQGFDYG. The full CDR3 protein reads CASSSPGQGFDYGYTF.

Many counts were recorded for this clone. CDR3 residues: CASSQEGLVPGNTIYF. CDR3 DNA (partial): TGCGCCAGCAGCCAAGAAGGTCTCGTCCCCGGAAACACC. V is TRBV4-1 and J is TRBJ1-3; D remains ambiguous. The read halts 3 residues ahead of the CDR3 end, with the missing end drawn from the germline J gene. This CDR3 region has 16 residues. The V gene lost 0 bases and the J gene lost 4 bases, with 13 bases spanning the gap. CDR1 is MGHRA and CDR2 is YSYEKL in the germline V gene.

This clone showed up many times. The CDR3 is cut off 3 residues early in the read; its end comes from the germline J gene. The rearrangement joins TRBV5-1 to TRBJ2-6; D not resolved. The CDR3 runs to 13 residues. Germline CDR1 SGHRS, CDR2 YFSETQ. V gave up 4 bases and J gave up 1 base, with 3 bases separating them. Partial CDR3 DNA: TGCGCCAGCAGCACATCTGGGGCCAACGTC. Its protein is CASSTSGANV. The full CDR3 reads CASSTSGANVLTF. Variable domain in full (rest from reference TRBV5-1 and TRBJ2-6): KAGVTQTPRYLIKTRGQQVTLSCSPISGHRSVSWYQQTPGQGLQFLFEYFSETQRNKGNFPGRFSGRQFSNSRSEMNVSTLELGDSALYLCASSTSGANVLTFGAGSRLTVL.

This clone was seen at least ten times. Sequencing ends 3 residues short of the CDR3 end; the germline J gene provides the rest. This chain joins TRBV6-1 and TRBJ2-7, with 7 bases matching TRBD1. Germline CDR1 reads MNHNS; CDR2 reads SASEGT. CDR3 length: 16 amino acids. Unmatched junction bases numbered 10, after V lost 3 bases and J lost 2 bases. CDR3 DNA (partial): TGTGCCAGCAGTGATCCCGCGGACAGGCGAGCCTACGAG. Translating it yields CASSDPADRRAYE. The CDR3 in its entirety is CASSDPADRRAYEQYF.

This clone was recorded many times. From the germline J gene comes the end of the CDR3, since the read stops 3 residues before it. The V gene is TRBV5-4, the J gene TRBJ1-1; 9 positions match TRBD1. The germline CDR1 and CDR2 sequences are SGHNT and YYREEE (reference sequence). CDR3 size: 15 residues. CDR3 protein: CASSHDGTGSGEAFF. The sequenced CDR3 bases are TGTGCCAGCAGCCATGACGGGACAGGGTCCGGGGAA.

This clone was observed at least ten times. The CDR3 DNA, read in part, is TGCAGTGCTAGAGATCTTCTAGCGGGAGGGCCCTACGAG. It codes for CSARDLLAGGPYE. Given in full, the CDR3 is CSARDLLAGGPYEQYF. The chain joins TRBV20-1 to TRBJ2-7, with 12 bases identical to TRBD2. The CDR3 extends 3 residues past the end of the read, so its final part is completed from the germline J gene. Germline V gives CDR1 DFQATT, CDR2 SNEGSKA (reference sequence). V lost 0 bases to trimming and J lost 2 bases; unmatched junction nucleotides: 5. CDR3 length equals 16 residues.

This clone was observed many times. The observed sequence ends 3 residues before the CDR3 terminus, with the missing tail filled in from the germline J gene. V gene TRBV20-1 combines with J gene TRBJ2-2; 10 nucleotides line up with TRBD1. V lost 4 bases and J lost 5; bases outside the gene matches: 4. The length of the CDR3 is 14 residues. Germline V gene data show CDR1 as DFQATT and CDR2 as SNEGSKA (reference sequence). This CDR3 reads CSANTGQGTGELFF. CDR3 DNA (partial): TGCAGTGCTAACACGGGACAGGGGACCGGGGAG.

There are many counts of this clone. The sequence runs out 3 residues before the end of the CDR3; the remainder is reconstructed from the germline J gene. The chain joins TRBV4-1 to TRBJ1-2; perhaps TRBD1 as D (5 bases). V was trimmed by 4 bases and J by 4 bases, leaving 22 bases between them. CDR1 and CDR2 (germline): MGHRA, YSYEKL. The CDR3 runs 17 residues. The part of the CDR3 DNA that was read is TGCGCCAGCAGCCTTCAGAGGGGATCGGACGGGAGCTATGGC. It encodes CASSLQRGSDGSYG. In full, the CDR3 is CASSLQRGSDGSYGYTF.

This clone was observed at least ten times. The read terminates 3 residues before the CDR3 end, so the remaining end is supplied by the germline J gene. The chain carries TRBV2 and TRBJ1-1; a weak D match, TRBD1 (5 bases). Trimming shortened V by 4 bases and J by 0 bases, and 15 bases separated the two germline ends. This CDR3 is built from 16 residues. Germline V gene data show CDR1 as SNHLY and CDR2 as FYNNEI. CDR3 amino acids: CASSGGLTLMNTEAFF. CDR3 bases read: TGTGCCAGCAGTGGGGGCTTAACGCTTATGAACACTGAA.

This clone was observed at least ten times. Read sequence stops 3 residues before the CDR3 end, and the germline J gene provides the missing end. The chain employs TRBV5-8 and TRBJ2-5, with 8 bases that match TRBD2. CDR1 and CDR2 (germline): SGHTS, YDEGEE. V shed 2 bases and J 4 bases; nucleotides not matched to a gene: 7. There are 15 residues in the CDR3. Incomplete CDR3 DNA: TGTGCCAGCAGCTTCAGCGGGAGCTCTATAGAGACC. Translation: CASSFSGSSIET. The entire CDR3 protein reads CASSFSGSSIETQYF.

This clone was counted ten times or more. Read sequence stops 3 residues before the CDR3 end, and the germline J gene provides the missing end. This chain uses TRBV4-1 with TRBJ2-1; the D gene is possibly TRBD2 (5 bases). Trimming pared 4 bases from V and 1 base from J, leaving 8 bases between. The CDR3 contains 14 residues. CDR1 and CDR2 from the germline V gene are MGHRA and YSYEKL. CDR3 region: CASSRPGSYNEQFF. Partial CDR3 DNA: TGCGCCAGCAGCCGACCGGGGTCCTACAATGAG.

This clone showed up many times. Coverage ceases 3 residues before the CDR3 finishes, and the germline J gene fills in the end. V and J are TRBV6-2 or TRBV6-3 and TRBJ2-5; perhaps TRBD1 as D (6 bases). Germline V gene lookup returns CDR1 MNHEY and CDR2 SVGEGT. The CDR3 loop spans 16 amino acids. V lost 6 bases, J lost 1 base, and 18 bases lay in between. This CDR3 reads CASRTYSGQLQETQYF. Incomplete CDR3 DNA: TGTGCCAGCAGAACCTACTCCGGACAGCTCCAAGAGACC.

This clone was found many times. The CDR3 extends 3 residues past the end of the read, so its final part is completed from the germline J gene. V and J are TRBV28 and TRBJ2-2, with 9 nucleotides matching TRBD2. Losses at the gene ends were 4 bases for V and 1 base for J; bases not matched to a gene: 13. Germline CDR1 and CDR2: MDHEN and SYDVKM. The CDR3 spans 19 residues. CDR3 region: CASSSGGIAGERNTGELFF. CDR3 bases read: TGTGCCAGCAGTTCGGGGGGTATAGCGGGGGAAAGGAACACCGGGGAG.

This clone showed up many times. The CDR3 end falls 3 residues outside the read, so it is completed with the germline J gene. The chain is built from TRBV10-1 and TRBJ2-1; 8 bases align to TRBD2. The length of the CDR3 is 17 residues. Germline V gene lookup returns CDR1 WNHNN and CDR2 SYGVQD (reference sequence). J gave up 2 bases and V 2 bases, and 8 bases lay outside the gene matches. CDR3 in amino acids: CASSEKTSGEPYNEQFF. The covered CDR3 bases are TGCGCCAGCAGTGAGAAAACTAGCGGAGAACCCTACAATGAG.

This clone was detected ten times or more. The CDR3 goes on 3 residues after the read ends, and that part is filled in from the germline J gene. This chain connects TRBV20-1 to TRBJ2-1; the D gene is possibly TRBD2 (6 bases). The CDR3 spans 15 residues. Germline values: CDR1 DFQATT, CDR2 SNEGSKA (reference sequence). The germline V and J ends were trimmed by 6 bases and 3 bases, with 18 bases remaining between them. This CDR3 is CSAALFGAGYNEQFF. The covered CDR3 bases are TGCAGTGCAGCACTCTTTGGAGCGGGCTACAATGAG.